A single sample is the source of the 15 T cell receptor beta chains below, sequenced in a study of technical replicates of blood from several donors. Produced via immunoSEQ multiplex PCR; TCRdb's table is partial and in-frame only. The profile shows tens of thousands of clones, 98% of them singletons. The specimen was T cells isolated from PBMCs. Every receptor here comes from a human donor in good health.

V gene TRBV10-3 combines with J gene TRBJ2-2; TRBD2 matches 13 bases. The CDR3 loop spans 19 amino acids. Germline V CDR1 and CDR2: ENHRY, SYGVKD. With 0 bases clipped from V and 0 bases from J, the junction kept 4 bases outside the gene matches. CDR3 in DNA: TGTGCCATCAGTGAGTCATGGACTAGCGGGGGCGCGAACACCGGGGAGCTGTTTTTT. As protein: CAISESWTSGGANTGELFF.

This chain uses TRBV27 with TRBJ2-1; 9 bases fit TRBD2. Per the germline V gene, CDR1 is MNHEY and CDR2 is SMNVEV (reference sequence). The CDR3 sequence is 12 residues long. The V segment lost 6 bases and the J segment 9 bases; nucleotides outside the gene matches: 3. The CDR3 DNA sequence: TGTGCCAGCAGCCTTAGCGGGGGTGAGCAGTTCTTC. This sequence encodes CASSLSGGEQFF.

The chain uses TRBV7-3 and TRBJ1-2, with 7 positions matching TRBD1. Germline V gene lookup returns CDR1 SGHTA and CDR2 FQGTGA. The CDR3 length is 17 residues. V was clipped by 0 bases and J by 8 bases; unmatched bases: 15. CDR3 residues: CASSLTASLGGREGYTF. The CDR3 nucleotides are TGTGCCAGCAGCTTAACGGCCTCCTTAGGGGGCAGGGAGGGCTACACCTTC.

V is TRBV7-9 and J is TRBJ2-7; D not certain. Trimming took 6 bases from V and 1 from J, leaving 4 bases between them. The CDR3 spans 11 residues. Germline CDR1 SEHNR, CDR2 FQNEAQ (reference sequence). The CDR3 reads CASRSSYEQYF. For the CDR3, the DNA is TGTGCCAGCAGATCTTCCTACGAGCAGTACTTC.

The chain joins TRBV7-2 to TRBJ2-7, with 13 bases identical to TRBD2. This CDR3 has 16 amino acids. The germline CDR1 and CDR2 sequences are SGHTA and FQGNSA. V was pared by 5 bases and J by 4 bases, with 8 bases of the junction left unmatched. This CDR3 is CASSDPGTSGEYEQYF. The CDR3 coding sequence is TGTGCCAGCAGCGACCCCGGGACTAGCGGGGAGTACGAGCAGTACTTC.

V gene TRBV7-9 combines with J gene TRBJ2-7, with a tentative D call TRBD2 (6 bases). This CDR3 has 14 amino acids. V dropped 5 bases and J dropped 3 bases, with 14 bases sitting between them. The germline gives CDR1 SEHNR, CDR2 FQNEAQ (reference sequence). CDR3 bases: TGTGCCAGCAGCCCTGGGGGGAGAGGCTACGAGCAGTACTTC. It specifies CASSPGGRGYEQYF.

In DNA, the CDR3 is TGCGCCAGCAGCTTGGGCGGGAGGCAAACGTACAATGAGCAGTTCTTC. It is translated as CASSLGGRQTYNEQFF. This chain uses TRBV5-1 with TRBJ2-1; 8 positions match TRBD2. Trimming took 0 bases from V and 4 from J; bases not matched to a gene: 6. This CDR3 is 16 amino acids long. The germline gives CDR1 SGHRS, CDR2 YFSETQ.

The chain joins TRBV9 to TRBJ2-7; D is unresolved. The V end was cut by 0 bases, the J end by 5 bases, with 15 bases between. Germline lookup yields CDR1 SGDLS and CDR2 YYNGEE. The CDR3 consists of 15 residues. CDR3 DNA sequence: TGTGCCAGCAGCGTAGATCGTGGCGGTTGGAACGAGCAGTACTTC. It translates to CASSVDRGGWNEQYF.

The rearrangement links TRBV27 to TRBJ1-5; 7 nucleotides agree with TRBD1. Losses at the gene ends were 5 bases for V and 0 bases for J; bases not matched to a gene: 19. Germline V gene sequence: CDR1 MNHEY, CDR2 SMNVEV (reference sequence). CDR3 length equals 20 residues. In DNA form, the CDR3 reads TGTGCCAGCAGTCCCTTACCACGGACAGGCTATACGACTAGCAATCAGCCCCAGCATTTT. Translated, it gives CASSPLPRTGYTTSNQPQHF.

The chain joins TRBV5-6 to TRBJ2-1; TRBD1 agrees at 9 bases. Looked up from germline, CDR1 is SGHDT and CDR2 is YYEEEE. Unmatched junction bases numbered 8, after V lost 3 bases and J lost 7 bases. CDR3 length: 15 residues. CDR3 sequence reads: CASSWGGTGRNEQFF. DNA of the CDR3: TGTGCCAGCAGCTGGGGCGGGACAGGGAGGAATGAGCAGTTCTTC.

The chain recombines TRBV9 with TRBJ1-2; no reliable D call. Germline CDR1 is SGDLS and CDR2 is YYNGEE. The CDR3 has 16 residues. V was trimmed by 1 base and J by 0 bases, leaving 13 bases between them. The CDR3 sequence: CASSVLTVPANYGYTF. The CDR3 DNA follows: TGTGCCAGCAGCGTACTTACAGTCCCAGCTAACTATGGCTACACCTTC.

The V and J genes are TRBV7-8 and TRBJ2-1, with TRBD1 as a possible D gene (6 bases). Looked up from germline, CDR1 is SGHVS and CDR2 is FQNEAQ. V was shortened by 5 bases and J by 7 bases, with 12 bases between the two germline ends. This CDR3 has 13 residues. The CDR3 reads CASSARTVNEQFF. The CDR3 nucleotides are TGTGCCAGCAGCGCCAGGACAGTAAATGAGCAGTTCTTC.

The chain combines TRBV5-1 with TRBJ1-3, with unresolved D. Trimming removed 0 bases at V and 0 bases at J, with 7 bases between. The CDR3 sequence is 15 residues long. Germline-derived CDR1 and CDR2 are SGHRS and YFSETQ. The CDR3 sequence: CASSLVADSGNTIYF. CDR3 nucleotides: TGCGCCAGCAGCTTGGTGGCAGACTCTGGAAACACCATATATTTT.

The chain joins TRBV11-2 to TRBJ2-1, with 10 bases matching TRBD2. V dropped 4 bases and J dropped 0; count of bases not matched to a gene: 6. In germline, CDR1 is SGHAT, CDR2 FQNNGV. This CDR3 region has 17 residues. The CDR3 nucleotides read TGTGCCAGCAGCTCCGGTAGCGGGGGGAGCTCCTACAATGAGCAGTTCTTC. Translation gives CASSSGSGGSSYNEQFF. Supplemented by reference TRBV11-2 and TRBJ2-1, the full variable domain reads EAGVAQSPRYKIIEKRQSVAFWCNPISGHATLYWYQQILGQGPKLLIQFQNNGVVDDSQLPKDRFSAERLKGVDSTLKIQPAKLEDSAVYLCASSSGSGGSSYNEQFFGPGTRLTVL.

The chain joins TRBV25-1 to TRBJ1-4; D is perhaps TRBD1 (6 bases). Germline assignment: CDR1 MGHDK and CDR2 SYGVNS. V was clipped by 1 base and J by 2 bases, with 17 bases between them. This CDR3 is 18 amino acids long. CDR3 nucleotide sequence: TGTGCCAGCAGTGAATCACTACAGGGATTCAGGACTAATGAAAAACTGTTTTTT. Amino acid sequence: CASSESLQGFRTNEKLFF.